These T cell receptor beta chains were read from a single sample in a study of control samples from healthy donors and cancer patients. Profiled with immunoSEQ multiplex PCR; TCRdb holds only in-frame clones, not every one. This sample has 150,000 to 200,000 clones; around 94% occur once, and the top ten carry 1.4%. The sample was blood. The source of these receptors is a man aged 30-40 years in good health. Both conserved end residues are part of each CDR3. Fields, in order: V gene, J gene, CDR3 protein.

TRBV21-1,TRBJ1-2,CASSPVLYDGYTF
TRBV11-2,TRBJ1-5,CASSLGPGGQPQHF
TRBV5-1,TRBJ2-5,CASSPGQGASETQYF
TRBV5-4,TRBJ2-1,CASSLGGAYNEQFF
TRBV28,TRBJ1-1,CASSPRTGQGRTEAFF
TRBV24-1,TRBJ2-3,CATSSSGTDTQYF
TRBV30,TRBJ1-6,CAWTGSSGSPLHF
TRBV4-3,TRBJ2-3,CASSQGGGGPRYRTDTQYF
TRBV7-8,TRBJ2-3,CASSPGTGKDTQYF
TRBV5-6,TRBJ1-2,CASSLETTGGGYTF
TRBV3-1/TRBV3-2,TRBJ2-5,CASSQSLGGTQYF